This TCR beta chain comes out of a study of response to subunit inactivated influenza vaccine. Study-wide results and limits: That few new T cells are recruited by each seasonal influenza vaccination was the authors' suggestion.

CDR1 and CDR2 from the germline V gene are MNHEY and SVGAGI. The length of the CDR3 is 14 residues. V dropped 0 bases and J dropped 5 bases, with 10 bases sitting between them. This clonotype was seen a handful of times. Its matching antigen is unknown. TCRdb re-called the RT-PCR reads with MiXCR, one entry per CDR3 protein. Among fewer than 600,000 distinct CDR3 sequences listed, 7.2% were seen once. This chain links TRBV6-5 with TRBJ1-2; D is possibly TRBD1 (6 bases). This material consisted of PBMCs from blood, taken less than 30 months after vaccination. This clonotype was obtained from a man aged 50-75 years who received an inactivated influenza vaccine. The CDR3 nucleotides are TGTGCCAGCAGTTACTCGACACAGGGATATGGCTACACCTTC. Translation: CASSYSTQGYGYTF.